This is a list of T cell receptor beta chains from one sample in a study of blood T cell repertoires in COVID-19. Using immunoSEQ multiplex PCR, the repertoire was profiled, and TCRdb retains in-frame clones only, with some absent. This table holds about 49,000 clones, 80% to 95% found once. Sample: peripheral blood. The receptor source for this set is a man aged 60-69 years with COVID-19, enrolled during active disease. Each CDR3 is given with its conserved first and last residue. Fields, in order: J gene, clone size, D gene, CDR3 length, V gene, CDR3 protein, CDR3 DNA. The D gene is left open where the match is weak. The size of a clone is reported for some rows only, either as once, few or many, or as a class for expanded clones.

>TRBJ2-1|-|-|16|TRBV5-1
CASSLVGSGSYNEQFF
TGCGCCAGCAGCTTGGTAGGTAGCGGCTCCTACAATGAGCAGTTCTTC
>TRBJ1-4|once|TRBD1|15|TRBV6-5
CASRPRQGTVEKLFF
TGTGCCAGCAGGCCCCGACAGGGTACCGTTGAAAAACTGTTTTTT
>TRBJ1-2|-|TRBD1|14|TRBV29-1
CSVEPTGTNYGYTF
TGCAGCGTTGAACCGACAGGGACTAACTATGGCTACACCTTC
>TRBJ1-2|-|-|15|TRBV2
CASISYRQGLTGYTF
TGTGCCAGCATATCCTACCGGCAGGGGCTAACTGGCTACACCTTC
>TRBJ2-1|once|TRBD2|18|TRBV3-1/TRBV3-2
CASSPWTSGSISSNEQFF
TGTGCCAGCAGTCCATGGACTAGCGGGAGTATCAGCAGCAATGAGCAGTTCTTC
>TRBJ1-2|-|TRBD1|18|TRBV30
CAWSRHLAGTGTNYGYTF
TGTGCCTGGAGTCGACATCTAGCCGGGACAGGGACAAACTATGGCTACACCTTC
>TRBJ1-3|-|-|17|TRBV5-1
CASSLTPTVSSGNTIYF
TGCGCCAGCAGCCTCACCCCGACAGTCAGCTCTGGAAACACCATATATTTT
>TRBJ1-1|-|TRBD1|15|TRBV7-9
CASSFGTGANTEAFF
TGTGCCAGCAGCTTCGGGACAGGAGCGAACACTGAAGCTTTCTTT
>TRBJ2-1|-|-|13|TRBV3-1/TRBV3-2
CASSQAYSVEQFF
TGTGCCAGCAGCCAAGCCTACTCCGTCGAGCAGTTCTTC
>TRBJ2-1|once|-|14|TRBV4-2
CASSQGRNKDEQFF
TGTGCCAGCAGCCAGGGCAGAAACAAGGATGAGCAGTTCTTC
>TRBJ2-7|-|TRBD1|15|TRBV4-1
CASSQPDRAHYEQYF
TGCGCCAGCAGCCAACCGGACAGGGCCCACTACGAGCAGTACTTC
>TRBJ2-7|once|TRBD2|14|TRBV6-5
CASSPLAGVYEQYF
TGTGCCAGCAGTCCACTAGCGGGTGTCTACGAGCAGTACTTC
>TRBJ1-2|once|TRBD1|17|TRBV3-1/TRBV3-2
CASSQEGTGGFSYGYTF
TGTGCCAGCAGCCAAGAAGGGACAGGGGGATTTAGCTATGGCTACACCTTC
>TRBJ2-2|-|-|17|TRBV21-1
CASSNPDTSNGSGELFF
TGTGCCAGCTCTAACCCCGACACTAGCAACGGGAGCGGGGAGCTGTTTTTT
>TRBJ1-1|-|-|15|TRBV19
CASSIGMSGDTEAFF
TGTGCCAGTAGTATAGGGATGTCAGGGGACACTGAAGCTTTCTTT
>TRBJ1-3|-|TRBD1|17|TRBV18
CASSPPRQGVVGNTIYF
TGTGCCAGCTCACCACCTCGGCAGGGGGTCGTTGGAAACACCATATATTTT
>TRBJ1-2|once|TRBD1|15|TRBV5-1
CASSLAGQVLYGYTF
TGCGCCAGCAGCTTGGCGGGACAGGTTCTCTATGGCTACACCTTC
>TRBJ2-1|-|TRBD1|15|TRBV18
CASSPGTGNYNEQFF
TGTGCCAGCTCACCCGGGACAGGGAACTACAATGAGCAGTTCTTC